This entry lists 2 T cell receptor beta chains sequenced from one sample in a study of blood T cell repertoires in COVID-19. Clones were read by immunoSEQ multiplex PCR, and TCRdb kept only the in-frame ones, dropping some. The sample holds 300,000 or so clones, approximately 89% seen once. Sequencing was done on a sample of PBMCs or T cells enriched from blood (not recorded which). The receptor source for this set is a woman in her 50s who had been exposed to COVID-19.

The chain links TRBV27 to TRBJ1-5; the D gene is possibly TRBD1 (5 bases). Deletions cut 0 bases from V and 4 bases from J, with 10 bases between. CDR1 is MNHEY and CDR2 is SMNVEV in the germline V gene (reference sequence). The CDR3 loop spans 15 amino acids. This chain's CDR3 is CASSLSGRGNQPQHF. CDR3 coding DNA: TGTGCCAGCAGTTTATCGGGACGGGGGAATCAGCCCCAGCATTTT.

This chain connects TRBV19 to TRBJ1-2, with 11 bases lining up with TRBD1. Germline V gene sequence: CDR1 LNHDA, CDR2 SQIVND (reference sequence). After removal of 5 bases from V and 4 bases from J, the junction contained 9 bases not matched to a gene. The CDR3 covers 16 residues. The CDR3 protein is CASSPRTGGFVYGYTF. The CDR3 DNA reads TGTGCCAGTAGTCCCCGGACAGGGGGCTTTGTCTATGGCTACACCTTC.